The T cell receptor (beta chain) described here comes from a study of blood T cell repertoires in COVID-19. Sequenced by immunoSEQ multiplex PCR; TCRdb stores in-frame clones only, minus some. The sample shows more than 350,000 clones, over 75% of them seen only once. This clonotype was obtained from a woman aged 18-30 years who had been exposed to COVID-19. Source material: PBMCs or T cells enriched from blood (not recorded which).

CDR3 protein: CASSPSGWRDSYEQYF. In nucleotides, the CDR3 is TGTGCCAGCTCACCCAGCGGCTGGCGGGACTCGTACGAGCAGTACTTC. The chain joins TRBV18 to TRBJ2-7; D is possibly TRBD2 (6 bases). In germline, CDR1 is KGHSH, CDR2 LQKENI. The CDR3 covers 16 residues. V lost 3 bases to trimming and J lost 4 bases, with 19 bases between them.